These T cell receptor beta chains were read from a single sample in a study of blood T cell repertoires in COVID-19. The protocol was immunoSEQ multiplex PCR, while the TCRdb copy is restricted to in-frame clones and leaves out a portion. The table includes 95,000 to 120,000 clones, 85% detected once. The material sequenced was peripheral blood. The receptors shown here come from a human donor in a cohort sampled during active COVID-19. The CDR3 runs from the conserved cysteine through the conserved F or W. The D gene is left open where the match is weak. Not every row has a clone size; where given, it reads once, few, many or a size class.

TGTGCCAGCAGCTCTCGGACAGGGATGAACACTGAAGCTTTCTTT,CASSSRTGMNTEAFF,-,TRBJ1-1,TRBV7-9,TRBD1
TGCGCCAGCAGCCGACAAGTCGGCGCGAACACCGGGGAGCTGTTTTTT,CASSRQVGANTGELFF,-,TRBJ2-2,TRBV5-1,-
TGCAGTGCTGGTGTCAGGGTTACAGATACGCAGTATTTT,CSAGVRVTDTQYF,-,TRBJ2-3,TRBV20-1,-
TGTGCCAGCAGCGTGGGAGGGCTAGCGGGGGGGCCTGGCGGGGAGCTGTTTTTT,CASSVGGLAGGPGGELFF,-,TRBJ2-2,TRBV9,TRBD2
TGTGCCTCCCGGGACAGGGGACGTCAGCCCCAGCATTTT,CASRDRGRQPQHF,-,TRBJ1-5,TRBV19,TRBD1
TGTGCCAGCAGTTCCGGGGGGGCCGGGGCAGATACGCAGTATTTT,CASSSGGAGADTQYF,-,TRBJ2-3,TRBV6-2/TRBV6-3,TRBD2
TGTGCCAGCAGCTTGGGGGGGACAGTCTATAATTCACCCCTCCACTTT,CASSLGGTVYNSPLHF,-,TRBJ1-6,TRBV5-4,TRBD1
TGTGCCAGTAGTATGAATTGGGCAGGTTTCAATCAGCCCCAGCATTTT,CASSMNWAGFNQPQHF,-,TRBJ1-5,TRBV19,-
TGTGCCAGCAGTTTGGCTTACTCTTCGGGACAGATCACAGATACGCAGTATTTT,CASSLAYSSGQITDTQYF,-,TRBJ2-3,TRBV27,TRBD1
TGTGCCAGCAGTTACGAGGACAGGGCTAGCTACAATGAGCAGTTCTTC,CASSYEDRASYNEQFF,once,TRBJ2-1,TRBV6-5,TRBD1
TGTGCCAGCAGGAGCGAGGGATGGTCTAATGAAAAACTGTTTTTT,CASRSEGWSNEKLFF,-,TRBJ1-4,TRBV6-5,-
TGTGCCAGCAGTTCAGGGGAAGACAATCAGCCCCAGCATTTT,CASSSGEDNQPQHF,-,TRBJ1-5,TRBV6-5,-
TGTGCCACCAGCAGAGATAATTTCGGAGGCACCTCTGGAAACACCATATATTTT,CATSRDNFGGTSGNTIYF,few,TRBJ1-3,TRBV15,-
TGCACCAGCAGCCAGCGGGAGGTTGGGGAGACCCAGTACTTC,CTSSQREVGETQYF,-,TRBJ2-5,TRBV1,-
TGTGCCAGCAGCGTCGGGGGAGCCGGGGAGCTGTTTTTT,CASSVGGAGELFF,few,TRBJ2-2,TRBV3-1/TRBV3-2,-
TGTGCCTCCAATGACCGGGACAGGGGTTTAACCGGGGAGCTGTTTTTT,CASNDRDRGLTGELFF,many,TRBJ2-2,TRBV30,TRBD1
TGTGCCAGCAGCTTAGGGGGCCTCTCCTACGAGCAGTACTTC,CASSLGGLSYEQYF,once,TRBJ2-7,TRBV7-9,-
TGTGCCATCAGGGAGCGGGGGGAGGCCGGGGAGCTGTTTTTT,CAIRERGEAGELFF,-,TRBJ2-2,TRBV10-3,TRBD2
TGTGCCAGCAGCGGGACTAGCGGGGGGGAAACCTACGAGCAGTACTTC,CASSGTSGGETYEQYF,-,TRBJ2-7,TRBV7-9,TRBD2
TGTGCCAGTAGTATCGCAGGGTCCTATGGCTACACCTTC,CASSIAGSYGYTF,few,TRBJ1-2,TRBV19,-